At least ten counts were recorded for the clone carrying this T cell receptor beta chain. Its specificity is not known. CDR1 and CDR2 from the germline V gene are KGHSH and LQKENI. V was pared by 3 bases and J by 3 bases, with 1 base of the junction left unmatched. The CDR3 is made up of 13 amino acids. Samples came from axillary lymph nodes draining the breast cancer. These data are taken from a study of breast tumors, draining lymph nodes, adjacent tissues. Study results and limitations: Compared with lymph nodes, tumors were less diverse; compared with nontumor tissue, more. Tumor T cell lymph node origin was a supported hypothesis, not proven. Luminal-like breast cancer showed significantly greater tumor-nontumor repertoire similarity than basal-like breast cancer did. Most tumor T cells seemingly derive from lymph node, then expand in tumor.

TCRdb recomputed calls from the multiplex PCR reads with MiXCR, one row per CDR3 protein. The table lists some 170,000 distinct CDR3 sequences, about 34% of them singletons. Sequencing was performed on axillary lymph node tissue. The source is a female donor with breast cancer. Some clones in this sample may be carry-over from other donors' samples. The chain joins TRBV18 to TRBJ1-2; 7 bases line up with TRBD1. The CDR3 is CASSPGQYYGYTF. CDR3 bases: TGTGCCAGCTCACCGGGACAGTACTATGGCTACACCTTC.